The T cell receptor beta chain described here comes from a study of coeliac disease. Study at large: Without high-resolution HLA typing, biased TRBV7-2 usage was queried.

General study points: The authors considered this approach unsuitable for unbiased detection of gliadin-specific T cells. Lower clonality than controls marked TRB and TRG repertoires from active celiac intraepithelial and lamina propria samples.

This CDR3 comprises 16 residues. Cells were frozen in aliquots of approximately 500,000, and one aliquot per fraction was sequenced. This clone appeared a few times. Its antigen is unidentified. Only in-frame clones appear in the TCRdb table, and some are missing; sequencing was by immunoSEQ multiplex PCR. The sample has some 4,000 clones, more than 60% seen once. The sequenced sample was intraepithelial lymphocytes from the gut. The rearrangement uses TRBV12-1 and TRBJ1-2; the table's D call, TRBD1, was not checked against the DNA. TRBV12-1 is a pseudogene locus. This receptor was obtained from a woman aged 18-30 years with active celiac disease. In DNA form, the CDR3 reads TGTGCCAGCAGCCTCAAAGGACAGGGAGGGCTCTACGGCTACACCTTC. Amino acid sequence: CASSLKGQGGLYGYTF.